The rows below give T cell receptor beta chains drawn from one sample of a study of cytomegalovirus exposure and HLA in healthy donors. Clones were sequenced by immunoSEQ multiplex PCR, and TCRdb holds only the in-frame ones, with some missing. In the table there are under 200,000 clones, approximately 84% of which are singletons. Sequenced material: PBMCs. Source of these receptors: a male donor in good health and CMV-seropositive. Both conserved end residues are part of each CDR3. A D gene is named only where the DNA matches it firmly. Clone sizes are given selectively: once, few, many, or a class where the clone is expanded.

v_call	j_call	clone_size	d_call	cdr3_nt	cdr3_aa
TRBV5-1	TRBJ2-5	-	-	TGCGCCAGCAGCCCCCGACTGGCGGGGACCCAAGAGACCCAGTACTTC	CASSPRLAGTQETQYF
TRBV7-3	TRBJ2-3	-	TRBD2	TGTGCCAGCAGCCCTAGCGGGGCCGCAGATACGCAGTATTTT	CASSPSGAADTQYF
TRBV5-1	TRBJ2-5	once	TRBD2	TGCGCCAGCAGCACCGGGACTAGCGGACGGGAGACCCAGTACTTC	CASSTGTSGRETQYF
TRBV7-2	TRBJ2-5	-	-	TGTGCCAGCAGCTTAGCGACTAGGTTGCCCCAGTACTTC	CASSLATRLPQYF
TRBV18	TRBJ2-7	-	TRBD1	TGTGCCAGCTCACCACTGGACAGGGACGAGCAGTACTTC	CASSPLDRDEQYF
TRBV28	TRBJ2-5	-	TRBD1	TGTGCCAGCAGGACAGGGGCAGAGACCCAGTACTTC	CASRTGAETQYF
TRBV5-1	TRBJ2-1	-	-	TGCGCCAGCAGCTTGGCGGGATCGGGGGATGAGCAGTTCTTC	CASSLAGSGDEQFF
TRBV19	TRBJ2-7	-	-	TGTGCCAGTAGTATAGAGCACAGCCGGTCCTACGAGCAGTACTTC	CASSIEHSRSYEQYF
TRBV11-2	TRBJ2-5	-	-	TGTGCCAGCAGCCCCCGGTATAGGGGACAAAACCAAGAGACCCAGTACTTC	CASSPRYRGQNQETQYF
TRBV30	TRBJ2-7	-	TRBD1	TGTGCCTGGACTTGGACAGGGGACTACGAGCAGTACTTC	CAWTWTGDYEQYF
TRBV4-2	TRBJ1-4	-	-	TGTGCCAGCAGCCCAGCAGGATCAAGCGAAAAACTGTTTTTT	CASSPAGSSEKLFF
TRBV14	TRBJ2-7	-	-	TGTGCCAGCAGCCAAGCTGGGGAGAGCTCCTACGAGCAGTACTTC	CASSQAGESSYEQYF
TRBV28	TRBJ2-2	few	TRBD2	TGTGCCAGCCTTCGGGACTATGGCGGAAGGGAGCTGTTTTTT	CASLRDYGGRELFF
TRBV5-1	TRBJ2-6	few	TRBD2	TGCGCCAGCACCCGGGGGGACCCTGGGGCCAACGTCCTGACTTTC	CASTRGDPGANVLTF
TRBV7-2	TRBJ2-1	-	TRBD1	TGTGCCAGCAGCTCGACAGGGGGGGGATACAATGAGCAGTTCTTC	CASSSTGGGYNEQFF
TRBV5-4	TRBJ2-4	-	-	TGTGCCAGCAGCTTTGAGGCTGTAGCCAAAAACATTCAGTACTTC	CASSFEAVAKNIQYF
TRBV19	TRBJ2-7	-	TRBD1	TGTGCCAGTAAGACCGGGACAGCAGAAGCCTACGAGCAGTACTTC	CASKTGTAEAYEQYF
TRBV30	TRBJ1-1	-	-	TGTGCCTGGACACGGAGGACTGAAGCTTTCTTT	CAWTRRTEAFF
TRBV27	TRBJ2-7	-	-	TGTGCCAGCAGCCGCAGCCTCGGGGTACCGTACGAGCAGTACTTC	CASSRSLGVPYEQYF
TRBV27	TRBJ2-1	-	-	TGTGCCAGCAGTTTCAACCCCTGGGTAGCGGCCTACAATGAGCAGTTCTTC	CASSFNPWVAAYNEQFF
TRBV2	TRBJ2-6	few	-	TGTGCCAGCAGTGCACAGGGTTTGTCTGGGGCCAACGTCCTGACTTTC	CASSAQGLSGANVLTF
TRBV19	TRBJ2-2	-	-	TGTGCCAGTAGTGGGCGTGCTCGTGCCGGGGAGCTGTTTTTT	CASSGRARAGELFF
TRBV6-5	TRBJ2-1	once	-	TGTGCCAGCGGACTACCACCCAATGAGCAGTTCTTC	CASGLPPNEQFF
TRBV9	TRBJ2-3	-	TRBD1	TGTGCCAGCAGCGTAGTAGGACAGGGCCCAGATACGCAGTATTTT	CASSVVGQGPDTQYF
TRBV7-9	TRBJ1-5	-	-	TGTTCCAGCAGCCCAACAGGGCAGCCCCAGCATTTT	CSSSPTGQPQHF
TRBV28	TRBJ2-1	few	TRBD1	TGTGCCACCCAGACAGGGAGCTCCTACAATGAGCAGTTCTTC	CATQTGSSYNEQFF
TRBV19	TRBJ2-1	once	TRBD2	TGTGCCAGTAGTACCCCAGCGGGAGCGTCCTACAATGAGCAGTTCTTC	CASSTPAGASYNEQFF
TRBV7-9	TRBJ2-7	-	TRBD1	TGTGCCAGCAGCGAAGACAGGGGGCTATTCTACGAGCAGTACTTC	CASSEDRGLFYEQYF
TRBV6-1	TRBJ2-4	-	-	TGTGCCAGCAGTGAAGCTCGGGGAAACATTCAGTACTTC	CASSEARGNIQYF
TRBV19	TRBJ2-7	-	TRBD1	TGTGCCAGTGTTCCGGGACAGGGGTACGAGCAGTACTTC	CASVPGQGYEQYF
TRBV7-2	TRBJ2-7	-	TRBD2	TGTGCCAGCAGCTTAGTACCCCCCAGCGGGATGAACAACTACGAGCAGTACTTC	CASSLVPPSGMNNYEQYF
TRBV19	TRBJ2-5	-	TRBD1	TGTGCCAGTAGTACATATTCCGGGACAGGGGTCGGGGAGACCCAGTACTTC	CASSTYSGTGVGETQYF
TRBV11-3	TRBJ2-7	-	-	TGTGCCAGCAGCTTATATAACAGAGCCTACGAGCAGTACTTC	CASSLYNRAYEQYF
TRBV9	TRBJ1-4	few	-	TGTGCCAGCAGCGATAGTTCCGGGGGTTCCAGGGTGGGCGAAAAACTGTTTTTT	CASSDSSGGSRVGEKLFF
TRBV11-3	TRBJ1-1	-	TRBD1	TGTGCCAGCAGCCGGGGACAGTCGAACACTGAAGCTTTCTTT	CASSRGQSNTEAFF
TRBV30	TRBJ1-2	few	-	TGTGCCTGGAGTGCAGCGCCAAGCCGTGTCTATGGCTACACCTTC	CAWSAAPSRVYGYTF
TRBV6-5	TRBJ1-5	-	-	TGTGCCAGCAGTTACTCGAGTATGCAGCCCCAGCATTTT	CASSYSSMQPQHF
TRBV5-1	TRBJ1-3	-	-	TGCGCCAGCAGCTTGGATCGGGGGTTGGGAAACACCATATATTTT	CASSLDRGLGNTIYF
TRBV9	TRBJ1-2	once	TRBD1	TGTGCCAGCAGCGGAGGGACAGCGAACATCGGTGGCTACACCTTC	CASSGGTANIGGYTF